The 23 T cell receptor beta chains below were found in one sample sequenced in a study of cytomegalovirus exposure and HLA in healthy donors. The PCR contained 60 Vbeta and 13 Jbeta primers. This table comes from immunoSEQ multiplex PCR, and its TCRdb copy is limited to in-frame clones, with some not included. The table includes approximately 79,000 clones, about 68% detected once. The sample comprised PBMCs. These receptors originate from a man aged 40-49 years in good health and CMV-seropositive.

This clone was detected a few times. This chain uses TRBV6-6 with TRBJ1-5, with 12 bases lining up with TRBD1. Unmatched junction bases numbered 9, after V lost 6 bases and J lost 6 bases. Germline V gives CDR1 MNHNY, CDR2 SVGAGI (reference sequence). The CDR3 runs 16 residues. CDR3 nucleotides: TGTGCCAGCAGCAGGGTGGGGACAGGGGGCGTTCAGCCCCAGCATTTT. It is translated as CASSRVGTGGVQPQHF.

The chain recombines TRBV10-3 with TRBJ1-2; maybe TRBD1 (6 bases). Germline assignment: CDR1 ENHRY and CDR2 SYGVKD. V lost 7 bases and J lost 0, with 12 bases in between. The CDR3 covers 14 residues. CDR3: CAIKGDTSNYGYTF. The DNA of the CDR3 is TGTGCCATCAAAGGGGACACATCTAACTATGGCTACACCTTC.

The chain has TRBV5-1 and TRBJ2-3; 8 nucleotides line up with TRBD1. The CDR3 contains 16 residues. CDR1 SGHRS and CDR2 YFSETQ come from the germline V gene. V shed 4 bases and J 2 bases; nucleotides not matched to a gene: 9. CDR3 sequence: CASSELGQGVTDTQYF. The CDR3 DNA sequence: TGCGCCAGCAGCGAACTTGGACAGGGTGTCACAGATACGCAGTATTTT.

The V and J genes are TRBV30 and TRBJ2-7; 9 nucleotides agree with TRBD1. J lost 2 bases, V lost 2 bases, and 4 bases had no gene match. There are 14 residues in the CDR3. Germline assignment: CDR1 GTSNPN and CDR2 SVGIG (reference sequence). In DNA, the CDR3 is TGTGCCTGGAGTCCGGACAGGGGACCCTACGAGCAGTACTTC. It specifies CAWSPDRGPYEQYF.

This clone was seen only a few times. The CDR3 protein is CASSFVNSPLHF. DNA of the CDR3: TGTGCCAGCAGTTTCGTCAATTCACCCCTCCACTTT. The chain couples TRBV27 to TRBJ1-6; D gene ambiguous. Trimming left V 3 bases short and J 7 bases short, with 4 bases between. CDR3 length: 12 amino acids. Germline V gives CDR1 MNHEY, CDR2 SMNVEV (reference sequence).

The gene calls are TRBV10-2 and TRBJ1-5, with D possibly being TRBD1 (6 bases). The CDR3 is 14 amino acids. Deletions cut 7 bases from V and 0 bases from J, with 10 bases between. Germline V gives CDR1 WSHSY, CDR2 SAAADI. The CDR3 protein is CASTGQPSNQPQHF. DNA of the CDR3: TGCGCCAGCACGGGACAACCTAGCAATCAGCCCCAGCATTTT.

The chain recombines TRBV13 with TRBJ2-5, with 7 bases aligning to TRBD1. V lost 6 bases, J lost 5 bases, and 9 bases stayed unmatched. The germline CDR1 and CDR2 sequences are PRHDT and FYEKMQ (reference sequence). The CDR3 covers 14 residues. CDR3 coding DNA: TGTGCCAGCAGTCTAAAGGGGGCGCCGGAGACCCAGTACTTC. Its protein is CASSLKGAPETQYF. The whole variable domain, remainder taken from reference TRBV13 and TRBJ2-5, is AAGVIQSPRHLIKEKRETATLKCYPIPRHDTVYWYQQGPGQDPQFLISFYEKMQSDKGSIPDRFSAQQFSDYHSELNMSSLELGDSALYFCASSLKGAPETQYFGPGTRLLVL.

The V and J genes are TRBV10-1 and TRBJ1-4; perhaps TRBD1 as D (6 bases). This CDR3 has 12 amino acids. The V and J ends lost 3 bases and 13 bases respectively, with 12 bases between them. Per the germline V gene, CDR1 is WNHNN and CDR2 is SYGVQD (reference sequence). The CDR3 protein is CASSDPQGRLFF. The CDR3 DNA reads as TGCGCCAGCAGTGACCCTCAGGGGAGACTGTTTTTT.

In its sample, this clone was seen a few times. The gene calls are TRBV11-2 and TRBJ1-1; D not resolved. V was pared by 7 bases and J by 0 bases, with 6 bases between. The CDR3 totals 12 residues. Germline V gene data show CDR1 as SGHAT and CDR2 as FQNNGV. CDR3 DNA: TGTGCCAGCACCCCCATGAACACTGAAGCTTTCTTT. It translates to CASTPMNTEAFF.

The chain employs TRBV9 and TRBJ2-3; D remains unclear. The V end lost 7 bases, the J end lost 0 bases, and 12 bases lay between the germline ends. Per the germline V gene, CDR1 is SGDLS and CDR2 is YYNGEE. This CDR3 comprises 14 residues. CDR3 in amino acids: CASCTDPSTDTQYF. CDR3 DNA: TGTGCCAGCTGCACAGACCCTAGCACAGATACGCAGTATTTT.

CDR3 loop: CVSSKRQGRVYEQYF. CDR3 coding DNA: TGTGTCAGCAGCAAAAGGCAGGGTCGAGTCTACGAGCAGTACTTC. J is TRBJ2-7 and V is TRBV21-1; the table calls TRBD1, which could not be checked here. TRBV21-1 is described as a pseudogene. There are 15 residues in the CDR3.

The DNA of the CDR3 is TGCGCCAGCAGCTGGCCGGGACAGGAGGCGCAGTACTTC. This sequence encodes CASSWPGQEAQYF. This sequence joins TRBV5-1 and TRBJ2-7; 8 nucleotides match TRBD1. There are 13 residues in the CDR3. Trimming cost V 3 bases and J 9 bases; bases outside gene matches: 8. Germline CDR1 and CDR2: SGHRS and YFSETQ.

This clone occurred once. V and J are TRBV7-3 and TRBJ1-1; D ambiguous. V was pared by 2 bases and J by 4 bases, with 11 bases between. CDR3 length equals 14 residues. Germline V CDR1 and CDR2: SGHTA, FQGTGA. This CDR3 reads CASSLESVRTEAFF. CDR3 coding DNA: TGTGCCAGCAGCTTAGAGTCCGTTCGCACTGAAGCTTTCTTT.

V gene TRBV5-4 combines with J gene TRBJ2-1; TRBD1 aligns across 11 bases. Germline V gene lookup returns CDR1 SGHNT and CDR2 YYREEE (reference sequence). The CDR3 consists of 15 residues. V was pared by 2 bases and J by 6 bases, with 4 bases of the junction left unmatched. The DNA for the CDR3 is TGTGCCAGCAGCTTCGGGACAGGGGGATTCAATGAGCAGTTCTTC. Its translation is CASSFGTGGFNEQFF.

Only a few counts were recorded for this clone. This chain links TRBV18 with TRBJ2-1, with D perhaps matching TRBD1 (5 bases). The germline V gene encodes CDR1 KGHSH and CDR2 LQKENI. Trimming removed 2 bases from V and 9 bases from J, with 8 bases in between. The CDR3 has 12 residues. CDR3 sequence (DNA): TGTGCCAGCTCACCAGGGGCTAGTGAGCAGTTCTTC. Translated, it gives CASSPGASEQFF.

The CDR3 region is CASSLYRDTQYF. The CDR3 DNA is TGTGCCAGCAGCTTATATCGAGATACGCAGTATTTT. The rearrangement links TRBV7-2 to TRBJ2-3; D gene ambiguous. This CDR3 region has 12 residues. Per the germline V gene, CDR1 is SGHTA and CDR2 is FQGNSA. Trimming pared 2 bases from V and 5 bases from J, leaving 5 bases between.

This rearrangement joins TRBV29-1 to TRBJ2-6; maybe TRBD2 (6 bases). CDR3 length: 14 residues. Germline lookup yields CDR1 SQVTM and CDR2 ANQGSEA. V lost 6 bases and J 0 bases, leaving 9 bases between the germline ends. The CDR3 nucleotides read TGCAGCGTCCGAGCGGGCTCTGGGGCCAACGTCCTGACTTTC. Translating gives CSVRAGSGANVLTF.

The genes are TRBV28 and TRBJ2-7; D is uncertain. CDR1 is MDHEN and CDR2 is SYDVKM in the germline V gene. This CDR3 has 11 amino acids. Trimming cost V 4 bases and J 6 bases, with 7 bases left between them. CDR3 in amino acids: CASSSTPEQYF. CDR3 bases: TGTGCCAGCAGTTCTACCCCCGAGCAGTACTTC.

This clone was seen only a few times. The chain is built from TRBV6-1 and TRBJ1-4, with 7 positions matching TRBD1. The CDR3 is 14 residues long. CDR1 is MNHNS, CDR2 SASEGT, per germline. With V trimmed by 3 bases and J by 8 bases, 6 bases remained unmatched. CDR3 sequence reads: CASSEGTAEEKLFF. For the CDR3, the DNA is TGTGCCAGCAGTGAGGGGACAGCGGAGGAAAAACTGTTTTTT.

This rearrangement joins TRBV28 to TRBJ2-1, with D maybe TRBD2 (6 bases). Germline V lookup: CDR1 MDHEN, CDR2 SYDVKM. Trimming pared 7 bases from V and 3 bases from J, leaving 13 bases between. The CDR3 is made up of 14 amino acids. CDR3 in DNA: TGTGCCAGCAAAGTATTGGGGGGCTACAATGAGCAGTTCTTC. This encodes CASKVLGGYNEQFF.

The chain joins TRBV28 to TRBJ1-2, with D unclear. V shed 10 bases and J shed 4 bases, with 19 bases lying between them. Germline-derived CDR1 and CDR2 are MDHEN and SYDVKM. The CDR3 extends over 14 amino acids. CDR3 nucleotides: TGTGCCAACAGCGTCACGTTCACCAGCTATGGCTACACCTTC. Protein sequence: CANSVTFTSYGYTF.

V usage is TRBV28 and J usage is TRBJ1-5; 9 bases align to TRBD1. The ends lost 6 bases at V and 6 bases at J; junction bases unmatched: 6. The CDR3 is 14 amino acids. Germline CDR1 and CDR2: MDHEN and SYDVKM. The CDR3: CASRTGGLSQPQHF. The CDR3 DNA is TGTGCCAGCAGGACAGGGGGATTGAGTCAGCCCCAGCATTTT. The variable domain in full, completed from reference TRBV28 and TRBJ1-5, reads DVKVTQSSRYLVKRTGEKVFLECVQDMDHENMFWYRQDPGLGLRLIYFSYDVKMKEKGDIPEGYSVSREKKERFSLILESASTNQTSMYLCASRTGGLSQPQHFGDGTRLSIL.

This clone was counted a single time. The chain uses TRBV7-8 and TRBJ1-2; D not resolved. The CDR3 contains 16 residues. V dropped 2 bases and J dropped 6 bases, with 19 bases sitting between them. Germline assignment: CDR1 SGHVS and CDR2 FQNEAQ. The CDR3 loop reads CASSLLPLGGLNGYTF. The CDR3 nucleotides are TGTGCCAGCAGCTTACTCCCACTGGGAGGGCTAAATGGCTACACCTTC.